This TCR beta chain was captured in a study of PD-L1 blockade in urothelial cancer. Study-level background: Patients commenced intravenous atezolizumab, 1,200 mg every 3 weeks, in the mid-2010s. Blood drawn 3 weeks (second dose) and 6 weeks after treatment start was analyzed.

The time point denotes: pretreatment peripheral blood. There were between 1 and 8 samples from each patient, taken pretreatment and on-treatment. The templates were synthetic TCR analogs, and they were spiked into each PCR. Method: immunoSEQ multiplex PCR; TCRdb's copy keeps in-frame clones and lacks some. The data show around 50,000 clones, 75% to 90% seen once. The sequence was collected from a man aged 45 to 65 with urothelial cancer. The sample consisted of PBMCs, taken around atezolizumab (anti-PD-L1) treatment.

The CDR3 sequence: CASSQSSSSSTDTQYF. CDR3 DNA: TGTGCCAGCAGCCAATCTAGCAGCTCTAGCACAGATACGCAGTATTTT. This chain connects TRBV7-6 to TRBJ2-3, with D possibly being TRBD2 (5 bases). CDR3 size: 16 residues. The V gene's germline CDR1 is SGHVS and CDR2 FNYEAQ. The ends were cut back, 5 bases at V and 0 bases at J, with 15 bases in the middle.